What follows are 27 T cell receptor beta chains derived from one specimen sequenced in a study of T cell changes during pregnancy in multiple sclerosis. The assay was immunoSEQ multiplex PCR, and TCRdb's table has in-frame clones only and misses some. The profile shows about 59,000 clones, approximately 90% of them singletons. The sequenced sample was peripheral blood, obtained in the first trimester of pregnancy. Receptors originate from a female donor in good health, enrolled as a control in a pregnancy study.

The chain employs TRBV25-1 and TRBJ1-1; 8 bases fit TRBD1. The J segment lost 3 bases and the V segment lost 2 bases, leaving 2 bases of the junction unmatched. The length of the CDR3 is 14 residues. Germline lookup yields CDR1 MGHDK and CDR2 SYGVNS. The CDR3 region is CASSEQTGDTEAFF. In nucleotides, the CDR3 is TGTGCCAGCAGTGAACAGACAGGGGACACTGAAGCTTTCTTT.

The chain is built from TRBV11-2 and TRBJ2-2; a possible D gene is TRBD1 (5 bases). V was shortened by 0 bases and J by 5 bases, with 13 bases between the two germline ends. Germline-derived CDR1 and CDR2 are SGHAT and FQNNGV. The CDR3 is 16 amino acids. CDR3 amino acids: CASSLDLRARTGELFF. In nucleotides, the CDR3 is TGTGCCAGCAGCTTAGATCTCAGGGCGAGAACCGGGGAGCTGTTTTTT.

V and J are TRBV11-2 and TRBJ2-1, with D perhaps matching TRBD1 (6 bases). V gave up 4 bases and J gave up 5 bases, with 6 bases separating them. This CDR3 region has 12 residues. Germline CDR1 is SGHAT and CDR2 is FQNNGV. The CDR3 sequence: CASSSGDNEQFF. Written as DNA, the CDR3 is TGTGCCAGCAGCTCAGGGGACAATGAGCAGTTCTTC.

The chain's CDR3 is CASSYPPGQGAAFF. DNA for the CDR3: TGTGCCAGCAGCTACCCCCCGGGACAGGGAGCGGCTTTCTTT. The gene calls are TRBV7-2 and TRBJ1-1; TRBD1 matches at 9 bases. Per the germline V gene, CDR1 is SGHTA and CDR2 is FQGNSA. The CDR3 length is 14 residues. The junction had 11 bases not matched to a gene; V was cut back by 4 bases and J by 11 bases.

The DNA for the CDR3 is TGTGCCTGGGGCCTGGGACTGCACTCTGGAAACACCATATATTTT. Translating it yields CAWGLGLHSGNTIYF. This chain uses TRBV30 with TRBJ1-3, with a weak D call TRBD1 (5 bases). CDR3 length equals 15 residues. The V and J ends lost 5 bases and 0 bases respectively, with 14 bases between them. CDR1 and CDR2 from the germline V gene are GTSNPN and SVGIG (reference sequence). Full variable domain (outside the CDR3, taken from reference TRBV30 and TRBJ1-3): SQTIHQWPATLVQPVGSPLSLECTVEGTSNPNLYWYRQAAGRGLQLLFYSVGIGQISSEVPQNLSASRPQDRQFILSSKKLLLSDSGFYLCAWGLGLHSGNTIYFGEGSWLTVV.

V is TRBV6-5 and J is TRBJ1-6; 7 bases are shared with TRBD1. V was clipped by 6 bases and J by 10 bases; unmatched bases: 12. This CDR3 contains 15 residues. CDR1 is MNHEY, CDR2 SVGAGI, per germline. This CDR3 reads CASRIRQGQFSPLHF. The CDR3 DNA sequence: TGTGCCAGCAGGATAAGACAGGGTCAATTCTCACCCCTCCACTTT.

V usage is TRBV7-6 and J usage is TRBJ1-6; no firm D call. CDR3 size: 16 residues. CDR1 SGHVS and CDR2 FNYEAQ come from the germline V gene. Between the trimmed V and J ends, which lost 1 base and 0 bases, there was a span of 7 bases. The CDR3 DNA reads as TGTGCCAGCAGCTTAGGCCAGATCTCCTATAATTCACCCCTCCACTTT. It translates to CASSLGQISYNSPLHF.

This chain uses TRBV7-2 with TRBJ2-1; 7 bases map to TRBD1. Trimming at V came to 1 base and at J to 3 bases, leaving 6 bases not matched to a gene. The CDR3 extends over 16 amino acids. Germline V gene data show CDR1 as SGHTA and CDR2 as FQGNSA. In nucleotides, the CDR3 is TGTGCCAGCAGCTTAGTCTCAGGGGGTGTCTACAATGAGCAGTTCTTC. This translates into CASSLVSGGVYNEQFF.

The rearrangement joins TRBV4-3 to TRBJ1-6; the match to TRBD1 covers 7 bases. V shed 6 bases, J shed 14 bases, and the junction held 13 bases outside the gene matches. The CDR3 runs 14 residues. Germline CDR1 and CDR2: LGHNA and YSLEER. CDR3 DNA: TGCGCCAGCAGTCCTAACCCCGGGACAGCGACCCTCCACTTT. It specifies CASSPNPGTATLHF.

The chain combines TRBV4-3 with TRBJ2-5; D remains unclear. The CDR3 consists of 13 residues. V lost 0 bases, J lost 5 bases, and 7 bases lay in between. Germline V gene sequence: CDR1 LGHNA, CDR2 YSLEER. CDR3 DNA: TGCGCCAGCAGCCAAGATTCGGAGGAGACCCAGTACTTC. Its translation is CASSQDSEETQYF.

The chain uses TRBV4-2 and TRBJ1-2, with 7 bases fitting TRBD1. Germline CDR1 reads LGHNA; CDR2 reads YNFKEQ. CDR3 size: 14 residues. V trimming: 1 base; J trimming: 6 bases; junction bases outside the gene matches: 5. The CDR3 DNA sequence: TGTGCCAGCAGCCAAGCTGGACAGGACCATGGCTACACCTTC. It specifies CASSQAGQDHGYTF.

The gene calls are TRBV4-3 and TRBJ1-5; no clear D. V was pared by 0 bases and J by 7 bases, with 13 bases between. The germline V gene has CDR1 LGHNA and CDR2 YSLEER. CDR3 size: 15 residues. CDR3 sequence: CASSQDLRSGQPQHF. Here the CDR3 DNA reads TGCGCCAGCAGCCAAGATCTCAGGTCGGGGCAGCCCCAGCATTTT.

This clone appeared a few times. V is TRBV7-9 and J is TRBJ1-1, with D maybe TRBD1 (6 bases). This CDR3 is 14 amino acids long. The germline gives CDR1 SEHNR, CDR2 FQNEAQ (reference sequence). V was trimmed by 6 bases and J by 4 bases, leaving 15 bases between them. The CDR3 loop is CASSQRTGTTEAFF. The CDR3 coding sequence is TGTGCCAGCAGTCAACGTACAGGGACCACTGAAGCTTTCTTT. Variable domain in full (rest from reference TRBV7-9 and TRBJ1-1): DTGVSQNPRHKITKRGQNVTFRCDPISEHNRLYWYRQTLGQGPEFLTYFQNEAQLEKSRLLSDRFSAERPKGSFSTLEIQRTEQGDSAMYLCASSQRTGTTEAFFGQGTRLTVV.

The rearrangement uses TRBV7-3 and TRBJ2-1, with 10 bases aligning to TRBD2. Germline assignment: CDR1 SGHTA and CDR2 FQGTGA. The CDR3 is 15 amino acids. V was pared by 0 bases and J by 6 bases, with 2 bases of the junction left unmatched. CDR3 DNA: TGTGCCAGCAGCTTAACGAGCGGGGGGGCCAATGAGCAGTTCTTC. Translating it yields CASSLTSGGANEQFF.

This chain connects TRBV27 to TRBJ1-1; D may be TRBD1 (6 bases). Looked up from germline, CDR1 is MNHEY and CDR2 is SMNVEV (reference sequence). This CDR3 contains 14 residues. Trimming shortened V by 1 base and J by 3 bases, and 9 bases separated the two germline ends. CDR3 amino acids: CASSLFYRDTEAFF. CDR3 nucleotide sequence: TGTGCCAGCAGTTTATTCTACAGGGACACTGAAGCTTTCTTT.

This clone was counted a single time. The chain uses TRBV5-1 and TRBJ1-3, with D possibly matching TRBD1 (6 bases). The CDR3 is made up of 16 amino acids. Germline V gene lookup returns CDR1 SGHRS and CDR2 YFSETQ. Deletions cut 1 base from V and 4 bases from J, with 15 bases between. As DNA, the CDR3 is TGCGCCAGCAGCTTGCGTCCCCAGGGGTCAGGAAACACCATATATTTT. Encoded protein: CASSLRPQGSGNTIYF.

The rearrangement joins TRBV7-2 to TRBJ1-3, with D possibly being TRBD1 (5 bases). The CDR3 covers 16 residues. V was pared by 2 bases and J by 4 bases, with 15 bases between. Germline CDR1 is SGHTA and CDR2 is FQGNSA. The CDR3 coding sequence is TGTGCCAGCAGCTTATATCTCGCGGGGACCGGAAACACCATATATTTT. This codes for CASSLYLAGTGNTIYF.

The chain has TRBV11-2 and TRBJ1-2; 9 nucleotides match TRBD1. Germline V gene sequence: CDR1 SGHAT, CDR2 FQNNGV. The CDR3 has 17 residues. J lost 5 bases, V lost 4 bases, and 14 bases had no gene match. The CDR3 coding sequence is TGTGCCAGCAGCTACTCCCAACCGGGACAGGGATTTTATGGCTACACCTTC. It yields the protein CASSYSQPGQGFYGYTF.

V usage is TRBV4-3 and J usage is TRBJ2-1, with 11 nucleotides matching TRBD1. Germline V CDR1 and CDR2: LGHNA, YSLEER. The V segment lost 4 bases and the J segment 8 bases; nucleotides outside the gene matches: 7. CDR3 length: 15 residues. The CDR3 bases are TGCGCCAGCAGCCTGGACAGGGGGCTTTCGGATGAGCAGTTCTTC. It specifies CASSLDRGLSDEQFF.

J is TRBJ1-5 and V is TRBV10-3; D not resolved. V was cut by 2 bases and J by 0 bases, with 8 bases left in between. The CDR3 sequence is 15 residues long. Germline loops: CDR1 ENHRY, CDR2 SYGVKD. CDR3 protein: CAISEGRYSNQPQHF. The CDR3, as DNA: TGTGCCATCAGTGAGGGCAGGTATAGCAATCAGCCCCAGCATTTT.

The CDR3 DNA follows: TGTGCCAGTAGTTCGGGACAGGTCGCCTACGAGCAGTACTTC. Protein product: CASSSGQVAYEQYF. The rearrangement joins TRBV19 to TRBJ2-7, with 8 bases matching TRBD1. The J segment lost 2 bases and the V segment lost 5 bases, leaving 5 bases of the junction unmatched. Germline CDR1 reads LNHDA; CDR2 reads SQIVND (reference sequence). The CDR3 contains 14 residues.

The genes are TRBV5-5 and TRBJ1-2, with 7 bases identical to TRBD1. Trimming at V came to 1 base and at J to 2 bases, leaving 2 bases not matched to a gene. Germline CDR1 SGHKS, CDR2 YYEKEE (reference sequence). CDR3 length equals 14 residues. CDR3: CASSLQGQNYGYTF. The CDR3 coding sequence is TGTGCCAGCAGCTTGCAGGGACAGAACTATGGCTACACCTTC.

The chain has TRBV10-3 and TRBJ1-2; D might be TRBD1 (6 bases). CDR1 is ENHRY and CDR2 is SYGVKD in the germline V gene. Trimming cost V 11 bases and J 2 bases, with 15 bases left between them. This CDR3 region has 13 residues. The CDR3 sequence is CAGLGGENYGYTF. In DNA form, the CDR3 reads TGTGCCGGGCTAGGGGGTGAGAACTATGGCTACACCTTC.

V gene TRBV27 combines with J gene TRBJ2-7, with 9 positions matching TRBD1. Germline V gene lookup returns CDR1 MNHEY and CDR2 SMNVEV (reference sequence). This CDR3 has 16 residues. Trimming took 10 bases from V and 3 from J; bases not matched to a gene: 16. CDR3 nucleotides: TGTGCCACCACTGACCTTCTCGGGACAGGGCTCTACGAGCAGTACTTC. Its protein is CATTDLLGTGLYEQYF.

The rearrangement uses TRBV18 and TRBJ1-1; weak D call: TRBD1 (6 bases). Trimming removed 4 bases from V and 0 bases from J, with 12 bases in between. Germline CDR1 is KGHSH and CDR2 is LQKENI. The CDR3 runs to 15 residues. CDR3 DNA: TGTGCCAGCTCACAAATGAAGGGGGTGAACACTGAAGCTTTCTTT. Translating gives CASSQMKGVNTEAFF.

The chain uses TRBV7-6 and TRBJ2-7; 11 bases map to TRBD1. The germline V gene encodes CDR1 SGHVS and CDR2 FNYEAQ. J lost 6 bases, V lost 2 bases, and 6 bases had no gene match. This CDR3 spans 15 amino acids. The DNA for the CDR3 is TGTGCCAGCAGCTTACATCAGGACAGGGGGCGCGAGCAGTACTTC. Translated, it gives CASSLHQDRGREQYF.

This chain connects TRBV4-1 to TRBJ1-1; 7 bases map to TRBD1. This CDR3 is 15 amino acids long. V was pared by 4 bases and J by 3 bases, with 8 bases of the junction left unmatched. Germline V lookup: CDR1 MGHRA, CDR2 YSYEKL. The chain's CDR3 is CASSRYGRGDTEAFF. DNA for the CDR3: TGCGCCAGCAGCCGGTATGGCAGGGGGGACACTGAAGCTTTCTTT.